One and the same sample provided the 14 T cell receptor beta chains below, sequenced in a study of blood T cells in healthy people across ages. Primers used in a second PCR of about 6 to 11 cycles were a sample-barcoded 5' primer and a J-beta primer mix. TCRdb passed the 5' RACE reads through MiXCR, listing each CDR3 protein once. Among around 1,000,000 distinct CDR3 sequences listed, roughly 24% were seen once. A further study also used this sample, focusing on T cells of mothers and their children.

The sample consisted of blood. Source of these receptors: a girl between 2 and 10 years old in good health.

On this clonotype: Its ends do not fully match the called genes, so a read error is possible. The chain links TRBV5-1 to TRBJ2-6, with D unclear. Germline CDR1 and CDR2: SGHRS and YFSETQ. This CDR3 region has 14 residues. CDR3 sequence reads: CASSKTSGANVLTF. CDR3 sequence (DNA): TGTGCCAGCAGTAAAACTTCTGGGGCCAACGTCCTGACTTTC. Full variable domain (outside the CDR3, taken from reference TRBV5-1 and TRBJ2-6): KAGVTQTPRYLIKTRGQQVTLSCSPISGHRSVSWYQQTPGQGLQFLFEYFSETQRNKGNFPGRFSGRQFSNSRSEMNVSTLELGDSALYLCASSKTSGANVLTFGAGSRLTVL.

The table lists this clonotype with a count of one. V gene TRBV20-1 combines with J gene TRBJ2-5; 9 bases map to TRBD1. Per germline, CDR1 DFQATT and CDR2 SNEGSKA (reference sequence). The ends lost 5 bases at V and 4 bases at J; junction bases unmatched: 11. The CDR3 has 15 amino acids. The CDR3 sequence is CSAGGGGQGRETQYF. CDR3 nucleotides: TGCAGTGCTGGAGGGGGGGGACAGGGAAGAGAGACCCAGTACTTC.

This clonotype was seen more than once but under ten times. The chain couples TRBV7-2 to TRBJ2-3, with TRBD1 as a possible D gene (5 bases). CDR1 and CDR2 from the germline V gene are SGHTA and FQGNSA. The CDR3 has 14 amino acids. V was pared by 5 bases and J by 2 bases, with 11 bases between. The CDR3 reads CASSLDRLTDTQYF. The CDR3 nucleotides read TGTGCCAGCAGCCTCGACAGACTCACAGATACGCAGTATTTT.

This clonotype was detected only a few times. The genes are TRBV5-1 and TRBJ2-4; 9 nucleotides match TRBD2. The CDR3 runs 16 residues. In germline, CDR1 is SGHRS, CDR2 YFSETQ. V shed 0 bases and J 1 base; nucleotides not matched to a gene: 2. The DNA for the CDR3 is TGCGCCAGCAGCTTGGATGCGGGAGGGGCCAAAAACATTCAGTACTTC. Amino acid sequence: CASSLDAGGAKNIQYF. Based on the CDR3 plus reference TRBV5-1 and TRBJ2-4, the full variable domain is KAGVTQTPRYLIKTRGQQVTLSCSPISGHRSVSWYQQTPGQGLQFLFEYFSETQRNKGNFPGRFSGRQFSNSRSEMNVSTLELGDSALYLCASSLDAGGAKNIQYFGAGTRLSVL.

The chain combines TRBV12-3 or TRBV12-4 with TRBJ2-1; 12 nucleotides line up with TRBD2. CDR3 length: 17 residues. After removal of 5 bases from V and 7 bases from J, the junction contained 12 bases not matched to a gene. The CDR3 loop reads CASSLPGLAGILNEQFF. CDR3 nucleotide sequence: TGTGCCAGCAGTCTACCCGGACTAGCGGGGATCTTGAATGAGCAGTTCTTC.

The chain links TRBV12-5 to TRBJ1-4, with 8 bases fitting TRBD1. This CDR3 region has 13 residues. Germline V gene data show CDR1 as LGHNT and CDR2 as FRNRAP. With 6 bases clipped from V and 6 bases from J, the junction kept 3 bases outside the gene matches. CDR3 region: CASGLTGDEKLFF. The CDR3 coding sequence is TGTGCTAGTGGATTGACAGGGGATGAAAAACTGTTTTTT. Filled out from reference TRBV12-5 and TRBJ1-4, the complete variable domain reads DARVTQTPRHKVTEMGQEVTMRCQPILGHNTVFWYRQTMMQGLELLAYFRNRAPLDDSGMPKDRFSAEMPDATLATLKIQPSEPRDSAVYFCASGLTGDEKLFFGSGTQLSVL.

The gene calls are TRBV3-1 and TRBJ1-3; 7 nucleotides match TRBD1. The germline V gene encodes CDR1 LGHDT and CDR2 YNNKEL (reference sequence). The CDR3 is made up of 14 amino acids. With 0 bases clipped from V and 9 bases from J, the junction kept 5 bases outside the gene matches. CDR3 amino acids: CASSQDFAGGTIYF. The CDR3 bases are TGTGCCAGCAGCCAAGACTTTGCAGGGGGCACCATATATTTT.

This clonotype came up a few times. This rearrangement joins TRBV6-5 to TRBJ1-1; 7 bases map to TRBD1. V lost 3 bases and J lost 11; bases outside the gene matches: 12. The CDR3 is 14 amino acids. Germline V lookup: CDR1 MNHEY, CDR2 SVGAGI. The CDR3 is CASSYKSGQGEAFF. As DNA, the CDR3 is TGTGCCAGCAGTTATAAATCGGGGCAGGGGGAGGCTTTCTTT.

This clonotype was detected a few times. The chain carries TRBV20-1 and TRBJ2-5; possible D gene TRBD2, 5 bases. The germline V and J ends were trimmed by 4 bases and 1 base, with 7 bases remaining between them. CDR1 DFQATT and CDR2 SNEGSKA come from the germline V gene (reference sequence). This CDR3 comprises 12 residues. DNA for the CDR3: TGCAGTGCTACCGGGGTCCAAGAGACCCAGTACTTC. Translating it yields CSATGVQETQYF.

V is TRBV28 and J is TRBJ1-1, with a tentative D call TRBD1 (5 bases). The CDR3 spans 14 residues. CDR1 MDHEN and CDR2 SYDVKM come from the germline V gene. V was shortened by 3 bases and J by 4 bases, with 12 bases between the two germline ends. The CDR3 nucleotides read TGTGCCAGCAGTTTCCCAGGGAGGACCACTGAAGCTTTCTTT. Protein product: CASSFPGRTTEAFF.

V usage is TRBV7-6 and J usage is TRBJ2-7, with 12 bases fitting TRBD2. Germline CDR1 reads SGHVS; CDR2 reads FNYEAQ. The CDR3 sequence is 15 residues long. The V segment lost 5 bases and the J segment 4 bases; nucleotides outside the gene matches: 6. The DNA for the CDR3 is TGTGCCAGCAGCACACGACTAGCGGGAGTGTACGAGCAGTACTTC. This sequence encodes CASSTRLAGVYEQYF. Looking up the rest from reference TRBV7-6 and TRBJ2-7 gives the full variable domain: GAGVSQSPRYKVTKRGQDVALRCDPISGHVSLYWYRQALGQGPEFLTYFNYEAQQDKSGLPNDRFSAERPEGSISTLTIQRTEQRDSAMYRCASSTRLAGVYEQYFGPGTRLTVT.

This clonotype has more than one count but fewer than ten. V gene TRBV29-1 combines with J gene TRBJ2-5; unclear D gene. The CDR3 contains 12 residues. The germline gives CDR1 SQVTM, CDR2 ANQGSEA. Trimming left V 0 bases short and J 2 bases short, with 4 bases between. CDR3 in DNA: TGCAGCGTTGAAGAACGTCAAGAGACCCAGTACTTC. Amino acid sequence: CSVEERQETQYF. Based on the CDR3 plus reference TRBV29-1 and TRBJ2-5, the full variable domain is SAVISQKPSRDICQRGTSLTIQCQVDSQVTMMFWYRQQPGQSLTLIATANQGSEATYESGFVIDKFPISRPNLTFSTLTVSNMSPEDSSIYLCSVEERQETQYFGPGTRLLVL.

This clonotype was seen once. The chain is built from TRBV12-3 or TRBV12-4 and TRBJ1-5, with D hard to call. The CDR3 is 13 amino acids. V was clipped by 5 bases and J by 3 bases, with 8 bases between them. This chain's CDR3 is CASSRGFNQPQHF. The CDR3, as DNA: TGTGCCAGCAGTCGCGGGTTCAATCAGCCCCAGCATTTT.

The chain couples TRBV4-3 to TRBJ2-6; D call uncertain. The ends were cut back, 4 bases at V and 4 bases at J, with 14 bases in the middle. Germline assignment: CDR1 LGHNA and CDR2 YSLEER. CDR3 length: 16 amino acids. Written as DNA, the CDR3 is TGCGCCAGCAGCCCCACTTTTGAAGCCGGGGCCAACGTCCTGACTTTC. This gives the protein CASSPTFEAGANVLTF.